This TCR beta chain emerged from a study of CD4+ T cells in melanoma (dated by TCRdb to between 2022 and 2023). Some background on the complete study: Neoantigen-specific CD4+ T cells in human melanoma were what the study investigated.

The receptor library was made with the immunoSEQ multiplex PCR assay. TCRdb stores this immuneACCESS table with in-frame sequences only. Part of the clones is absent; in the studies checked, under half of the shortfall reflects unresolved V genes, and no reason is known for the rest. The sample table records about 140,000 clones; about 93% of these occur just once. Of the sample, approximately 1.4% falls within the top ten clones. Donors were patients with melanoma. V gives up 4 bases and J gives up 0 bases, and the segment between their germline ends measures 12 bases. CDR1 and CDR2, looked up from the germline V gene, are SQVTM and ANQGSEA. The CDR3 has 14 amino acids, counting the end cysteine and phenylalanine. Left in the record is the CDR3 DNA by itself, 42 bases read in frame from the first base. Broader findings and caveats from the paper: Diverse differentiation states were reported to be shown by neoantigen-specific CD4+ T cells in melanoma. The report described a correlation between neoantigen-specific CD4+ T cells and the function of CD8+ T cells, macrophages and B cells.

Of note for this clone: It lacks a known antigen. Within one base of it there is no much larger clone, and no base qualities were kept.

The sequence links TRBV29-1 to TRBJ2-5; a tentative D match to TRBD1 spans 6 bases. The clonotype was recovered from a human donor with melanoma. The DNA sequence follows: TGCAGCGTTGGGGGGCAGTTGTACCAAGAGACCCAGTACTTC. Translated, it reads CSVGGQLYQETQYF.